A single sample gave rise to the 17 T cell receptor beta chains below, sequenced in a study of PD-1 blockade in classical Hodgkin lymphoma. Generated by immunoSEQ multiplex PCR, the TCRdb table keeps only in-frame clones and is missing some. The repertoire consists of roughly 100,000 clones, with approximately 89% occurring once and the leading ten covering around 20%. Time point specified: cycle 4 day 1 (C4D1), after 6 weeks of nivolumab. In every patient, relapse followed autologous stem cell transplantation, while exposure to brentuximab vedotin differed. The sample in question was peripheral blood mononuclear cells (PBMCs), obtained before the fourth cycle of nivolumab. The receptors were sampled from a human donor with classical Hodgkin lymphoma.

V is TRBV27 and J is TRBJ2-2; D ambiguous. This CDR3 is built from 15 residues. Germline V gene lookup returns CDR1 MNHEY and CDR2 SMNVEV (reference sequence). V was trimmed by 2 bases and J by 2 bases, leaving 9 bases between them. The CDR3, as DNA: TGTGCCAGCAGTTTAAGACGGCTTAACACCGGGGAGCTGTTTTTT. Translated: CASSLRRLNTGELFF.

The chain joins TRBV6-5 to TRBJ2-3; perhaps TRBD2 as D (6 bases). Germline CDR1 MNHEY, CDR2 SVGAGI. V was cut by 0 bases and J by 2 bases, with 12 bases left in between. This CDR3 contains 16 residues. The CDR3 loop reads CASSYSGGTYTDTQYF. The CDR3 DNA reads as TGTGCCAGCAGTTACTCCGGCGGGACTTACACAGATACGCAGTATTTT.

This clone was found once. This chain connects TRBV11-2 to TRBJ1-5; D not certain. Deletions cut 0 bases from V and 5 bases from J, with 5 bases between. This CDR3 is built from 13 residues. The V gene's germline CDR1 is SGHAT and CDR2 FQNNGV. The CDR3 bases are TGTGCCAGCAGCTTAGATCAAGATCAGCCCCAGCATTTT. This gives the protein CASSLDQDQPQHF. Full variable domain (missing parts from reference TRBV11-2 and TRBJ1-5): EAGVAQSPRYKIIEKRQSVAFWCNPISGHATLYWYQQILGQGPKLLIQFQNNGVVDDSQLPKDRFSAERLKGVDSTLKIQPAKLEDSAVYLCASSLDQDQPQHFGDGTRLSIL.

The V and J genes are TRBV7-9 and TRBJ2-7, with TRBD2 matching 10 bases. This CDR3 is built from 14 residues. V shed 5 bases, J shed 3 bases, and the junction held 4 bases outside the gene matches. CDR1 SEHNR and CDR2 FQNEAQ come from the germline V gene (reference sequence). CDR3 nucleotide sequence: TGTGCCAGCAGCCGGACTAGCGGAGGCTACGAGCAGTACTTC. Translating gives CASSRTSGGYEQYF.

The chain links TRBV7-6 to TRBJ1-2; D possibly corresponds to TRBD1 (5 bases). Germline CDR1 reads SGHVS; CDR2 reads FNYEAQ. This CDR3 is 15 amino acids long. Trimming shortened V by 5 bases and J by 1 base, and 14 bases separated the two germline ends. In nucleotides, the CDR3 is TGTGCCAGCAGCCATCAGGGTGCATTTAACTATGGCTACACCTTC. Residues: CASSHQGAFNYGYTF.

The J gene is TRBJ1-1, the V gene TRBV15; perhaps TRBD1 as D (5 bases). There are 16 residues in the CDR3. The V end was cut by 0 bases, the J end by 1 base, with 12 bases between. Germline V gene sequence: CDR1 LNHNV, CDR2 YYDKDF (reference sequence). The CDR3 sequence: CATSRDRGTGNTEAFF. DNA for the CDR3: TGTGCCACCAGCAGAGACCGTGGGACGGGGAACACTGAAGCTTTCTTT.

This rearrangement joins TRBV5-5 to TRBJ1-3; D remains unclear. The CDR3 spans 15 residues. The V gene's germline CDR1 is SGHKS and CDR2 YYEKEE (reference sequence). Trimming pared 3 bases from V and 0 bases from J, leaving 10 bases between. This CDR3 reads CASSSGPLSGNTIYF. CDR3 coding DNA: TGTGCCAGCAGCTCAGGACCGCTCTCTGGAAACACCATATATTTT.

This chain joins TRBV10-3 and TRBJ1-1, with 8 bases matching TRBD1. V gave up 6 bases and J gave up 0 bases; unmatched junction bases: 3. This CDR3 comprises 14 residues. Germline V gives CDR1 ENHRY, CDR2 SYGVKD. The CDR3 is CAISRTGMNTEAFF. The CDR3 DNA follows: TGTGCCATCAGCCGGACAGGGATGAACACTGAAGCTTTCTTT.

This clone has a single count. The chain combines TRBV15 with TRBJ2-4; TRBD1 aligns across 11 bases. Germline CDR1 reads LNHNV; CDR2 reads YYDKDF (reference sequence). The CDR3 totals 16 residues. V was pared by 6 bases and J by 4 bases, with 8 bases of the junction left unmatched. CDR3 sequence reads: CATRVTGQGAKNIQYF. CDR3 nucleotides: TGTGCCACCAGAGTAACCGGACAGGGGGCGAAAAACATTCAGTACTTC.

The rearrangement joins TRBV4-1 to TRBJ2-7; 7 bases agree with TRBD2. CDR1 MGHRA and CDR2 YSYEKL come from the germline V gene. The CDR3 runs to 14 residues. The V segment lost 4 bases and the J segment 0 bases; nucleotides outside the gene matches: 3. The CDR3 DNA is TGCGCCAGCAGCCCCACTAGCGCCTCCTACGAGCAGTACTTC. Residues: CASSPTSASYEQYF.

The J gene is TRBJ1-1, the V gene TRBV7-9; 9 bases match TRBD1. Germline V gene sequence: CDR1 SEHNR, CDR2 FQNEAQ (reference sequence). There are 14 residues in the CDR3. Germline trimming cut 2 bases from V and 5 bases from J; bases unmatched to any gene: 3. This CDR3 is CASSLRDRVTEAFF. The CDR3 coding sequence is TGTGCCAGCAGCTTAAGGGACAGGGTTACTGAAGCTTTCTTT.

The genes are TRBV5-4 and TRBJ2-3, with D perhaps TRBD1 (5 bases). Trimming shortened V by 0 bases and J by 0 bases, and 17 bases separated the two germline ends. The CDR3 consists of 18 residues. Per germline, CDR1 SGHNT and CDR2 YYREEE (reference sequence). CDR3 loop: CASSLDRKTLYSTDTQYF. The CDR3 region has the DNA TGTGCCAGCAGCTTGGACAGGAAGACTCTCTATAGCACAGATACGCAGTATTTT.

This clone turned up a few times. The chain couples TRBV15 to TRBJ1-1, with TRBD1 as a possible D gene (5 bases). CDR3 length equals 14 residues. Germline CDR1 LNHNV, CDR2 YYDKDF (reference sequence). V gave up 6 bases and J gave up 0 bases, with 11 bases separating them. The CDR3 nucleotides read TGTGCCACCAGACGCTTACAGGTGAACACTGAAGCTTTCTTT. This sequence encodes CATRRLQVNTEAFF.

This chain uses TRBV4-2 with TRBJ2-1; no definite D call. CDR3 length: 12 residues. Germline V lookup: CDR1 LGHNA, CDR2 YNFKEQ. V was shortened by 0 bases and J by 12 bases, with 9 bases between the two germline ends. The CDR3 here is CASSQDRTAQFF. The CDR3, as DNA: TGTGCCAGCAGCCAAGATCGGACGGCGCAGTTCTTC.

In DNA form, the CDR3 reads TGTGCCAGCAGTTACTCGGGGACTAGCGGGAGGGCGGAGCAGTTCTTC. Amino acid sequence: CASSYSGTSGRAEQFF. J is TRBJ2-1 and V is TRBV6-5; 16 bases agree with TRBD2. The CDR3 spans 16 residues. V lost 0 bases and J lost 10; bases outside the gene matches: 3. Germline V gene lookup returns CDR1 MNHEY and CDR2 SVGAGI.

The DNA for the CDR3 is TGTGCCAGCAGTTTACCGGCAGGGGGAAACACCATATATTTT. This codes for CASSLPAGGNTIYF. V is TRBV28 and J is TRBJ1-3; weak D call: TRBD1 (5 bases). V lost 2 bases and J lost 4, with 9 bases in between. The CDR3 contains 14 residues. CDR1 and CDR2 from the germline V gene are MDHEN and SYDVKM.

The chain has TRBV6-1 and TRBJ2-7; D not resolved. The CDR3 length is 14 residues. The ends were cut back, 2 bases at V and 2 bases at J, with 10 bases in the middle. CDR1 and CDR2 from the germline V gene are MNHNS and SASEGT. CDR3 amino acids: CASSEIDTAYEQYF. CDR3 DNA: TGTGCCAGCAGTGAAATCGACACGGCCTACGAGCAGTACTTC.